Listed below are T cell receptor beta chains from one sample, sequenced in a study of PD-1 blockade in classical Hodgkin lymphoma. Profiled with immunoSEQ multiplex PCR; TCRdb holds only in-frame clones, not every one. The data hold about 61,000 clones, with nearly 90% observed a single time. This sample comprised peripheral blood mononuclear cells (PBMCs), obtained before the fourth cycle of nivolumab. The origin of the receptors is a human donor with classical Hodgkin lymphoma. Each CDR3 is given with its conserved first and last residue. A D gene is named only where the DNA matches it firmly. Clone size is shown for a subset of rows, as once, few, many or a class of expanded clone.

v_call	d_call	j_call	clone_size	cdr3_aa	cdr3_nt
TRBV5-1	TRBD1	TRBJ2-4	NA	CASSTDRGDKNIQYF	TGCGCCAGCAGCACGGACAGGGGGGACAAAAACATTCAGTACTTC
TRBV28	TRBD1	TRBJ2-1	NA	CASRFPTGDRVNEQFF	TGTGCCAGCAGATTTCCAACCGGGGACAGGGTCAATGAGCAGTTCTTC
TRBV7-9	NA	TRBJ1-1	NA	CASSSVIALNTEAFF	TGTGCCAGCAGCTCGGTCATAGCCTTAAACACTGAAGCTTTCTTT
TRBV30	NA	TRBJ1-2	NA	CACPRDGGGYGYTF	TGTGCCTGCCCGCGCGATGGGGGCGGCTATGGCTACACCTTC
TRBV5-6	NA	TRBJ2-7	NA	CASSLTPYEQYF	TGTGCCAGCAGCTTGACCCCCTACGAGCAGTACTTC
TRBV5-1	TRBD1	TRBJ1-1	NA	CASSLAPLDRGTEAFF	TGCGCCAGCAGCTTGGCCCCTCTCGACAGGGGGACTGAAGCTTTCTTT
TRBV2	TRBD2	TRBJ2-1	few	CASNAAGGPFGEQFF	TGTGCCAGCAATGCAGCGGGGGGGCCTTTCGGTGAGCAGTTCTTC
TRBV5-1	TRBD1	TRBJ1-6	NA	CASSLGDSSYNSPLHF	TGCGCCAGCAGCTTGGGGGACAGCTCCTATAATTCACCCCTCCACTTT
TRBV2	NA	TRBJ2-7	NA	CASRDGLDYEQYF	TGTGCCAGCAGGGACGGATTAGACTACGAGCAGTACTTC
TRBV7-9	NA	TRBJ1-6	NA	CASSLVGISNSPLHF	TGTGCCAGCAGCTTAGTGGGCATTAGTAATTCACCCCTCCACTTT
TRBV28	NA	TRBJ1-1	NA	CASSEGVTEAFF	TGTGCCAGCAGTGAAGGGGTCACTGAAGCTTTCTTT
TRBV7-9	NA	TRBJ2-2	NA	CASSLVAGTNTGELFF	TGTGCCAGCAGCTTAGTGGCGGGGACGAACACCGGGGAGCTGTTTTTT
TRBV5-1	NA	TRBJ2-7	NA	CASSLEASYEQYF	TGCGCCAGCAGCTTGGAGGCCTCCTACGAGCAGTACTTC
TRBV19	NA	TRBJ2-7	NA	CASSISDISYEQYF	TGTGCCAGTAGTATTAGTGACATATCCTACGAGCAGTACTTC
TRBV5-1	NA	TRBJ2-5	NA	CASSSQETQYF	TGCGCCAGCAGCTCCCAAGAGACCCAGTACTTC